These T cell receptor beta chains were read from a single sample in a study of blood T cell repertoires in COVID-19. Repertoires were generated with immunoSEQ multiplex PCR, while TCRdb's copy carries only in-frame clones and drops some. The sample lists around 130,000 clones, 75% to 85% occurring once. Material for sequencing was peripheral blood. The receptors come from a human donor in a cohort sampled during active COVID-19. Each CDR3 is given with its conserved first and last residue.

J,V,length,CDR3
TRBJ2-5,TRBV25-1,15,CASSEPGGAAETQYF
TRBJ2-7,TRBV6-2/TRBV6-3,15,CASSYSGQGRSEQYF
TRBJ2-1,TRBV19,18,CASSIDPPGLAGGYEQFF
TRBJ2-3,TRBV19,15,CASSIGTSSTDTQYF
TRBJ1-5,TRBV6-1,15,CASSEEPSGNQPQHF
TRBJ2-2,TRBV7-2,15,CAITPGRGNTGELFF
TRBJ2-1,TRBV2,13,CASSGRSEGRQFF
TRBJ2-3,TRBV27,14,CASSSGTDTDTQYF
TRBJ2-5,TRBV21-1,12,CAPKRGGETQYF
TRBJ1-4,TRBV5-4,15,CASSSNRAVNEKLFF
TRBJ2-7,TRBV5-1,15,CASSLGASKGYEQYF
TRBJ2-1,TRBV7-9,15,CASSLAGASYNEQFF
TRBJ2-3,TRBV5-1,16,CASSLSGGGLTDTQYF
TRBJ1-6,TRBV5-4,16,CASSLEPGIDNSPLHF
TRBJ2-1,TRBV28,18,CASSFGSQRGAEYNEQFF
TRBJ2-5,TRBV5-6,13,CASSLISEETQYF
TRBJ2-7,TRBV3-1/TRBV3-2,13,CASSQGQGSEQYF
TRBJ2-7,TRBV6-5,16,CASSYRFRGAGSEQYF
TRBJ2-3,TRBV19,17,CASSSVGGGILSDTQYF
TRBJ2-1,TRBV4-1,17,CASSLISGTSGYNEQFF
TRBJ2-5,TRBV5-1,14,CASSLAGRRETQYF
TRBJ2-1,TRBV6-4,16,CASSDSDRGLGNEQFF
TRBJ1-2,TRBV4-2,16,CASSQVMGQGSYGYTF
TRBJ1-4,TRBV4-3,15,CASSQANSPYEKLFF
TRBJ2-2,TRBV7-2,14,CASSLWLNTGELFF
TRBJ1-2,TRBV2,16,CASSEAISGSNYGYTF
TRBJ2-3,TRBV9,14,CASSVATRGDTQYF
TRBJ2-7,TRBV3-1/TRBV3-2,12,CASSQVAYEQYF
TRBJ1-6,TRBV5-1,18,CASSWGQGLGLINSPLHF
TRBJ1-1,TRBV3-1/TRBV3-2,14,CASSPAGPNTEAFF
TRBJ2-6,TRBV7-9,13,CASSSSGANVLTF
TRBJ2-5,TRBV11-3,13,CASSPDRGETQYF
TRBJ2-5,TRBV28,14,CASSFRGSQETQYF
TRBJ2-2,TRBV29-1,15,CSVVLEGLGTGELFF
TRBJ1-6,TRBV7-8,18,CASTPRGDRDFLWSPLHF